This entry features one TCR beta chain sequence. Produced via immunoSEQ multiplex PCR; TCRdb's table is partial and in-frame only. The sample has 100,000 to 150,000 clones, approximately 88% seen once. This sample was taken from a study of cytomegalovirus exposure and HLA in healthy donors. Trimming left V 2 bases short and J 10 bases short, with 10 bases between. This CDR3 has 12 residues. The germline V gene has CDR1 MGHRA and CDR2 YSYEKL. This TCR was recovered from a young man in good health and CMV-seronegative. The chain employs TRBV4-1 and TRBJ2-3; the D gene is possibly TRBD1 (6 bases). The specimen was PBMCs. Here the CDR3 DNA reads TGCGCCAGCAGCCAACCCCAGGGGTCGCAGTATTTT. This gives the protein CASSQPQGSQYF.